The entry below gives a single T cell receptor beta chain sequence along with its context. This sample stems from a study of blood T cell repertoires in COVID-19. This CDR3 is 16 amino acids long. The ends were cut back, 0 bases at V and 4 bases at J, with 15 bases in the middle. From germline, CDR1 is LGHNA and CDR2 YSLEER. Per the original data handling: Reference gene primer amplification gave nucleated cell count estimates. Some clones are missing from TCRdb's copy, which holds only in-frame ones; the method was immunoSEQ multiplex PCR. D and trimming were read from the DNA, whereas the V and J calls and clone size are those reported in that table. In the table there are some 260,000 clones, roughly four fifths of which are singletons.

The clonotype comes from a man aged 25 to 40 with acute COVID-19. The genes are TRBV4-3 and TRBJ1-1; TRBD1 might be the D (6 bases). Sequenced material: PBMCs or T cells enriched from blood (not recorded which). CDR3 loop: CASSQDPYRDGTEAFF. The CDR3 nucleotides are TGCGCCAGCAGCCAAGATCCCTACAGGGACGGCACTGAAGCTTTCTTT.